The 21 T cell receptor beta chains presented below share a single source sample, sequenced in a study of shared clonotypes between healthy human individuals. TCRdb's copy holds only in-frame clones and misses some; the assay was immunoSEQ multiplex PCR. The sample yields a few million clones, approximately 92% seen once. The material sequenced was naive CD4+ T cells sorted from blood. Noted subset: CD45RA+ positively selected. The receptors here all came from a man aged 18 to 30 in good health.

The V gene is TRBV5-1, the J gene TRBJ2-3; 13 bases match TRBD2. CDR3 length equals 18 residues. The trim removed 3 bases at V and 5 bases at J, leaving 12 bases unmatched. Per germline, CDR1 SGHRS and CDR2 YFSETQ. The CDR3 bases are TGCGCCAGCAGCTCCCTTGGTGAACTAGCGGGGGGGCAAGATACGCAGTATTTT. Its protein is CASSSLGELAGGQDTQYF.

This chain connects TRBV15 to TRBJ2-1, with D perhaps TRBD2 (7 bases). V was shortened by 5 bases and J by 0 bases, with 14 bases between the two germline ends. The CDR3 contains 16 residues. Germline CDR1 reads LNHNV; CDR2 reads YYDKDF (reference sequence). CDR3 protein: CATSARGGNSYNEQFF. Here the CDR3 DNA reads TGTGCCACCAGCGCAAGGGGGGGAAACTCCTACAATGAGCAGTTCTTC.

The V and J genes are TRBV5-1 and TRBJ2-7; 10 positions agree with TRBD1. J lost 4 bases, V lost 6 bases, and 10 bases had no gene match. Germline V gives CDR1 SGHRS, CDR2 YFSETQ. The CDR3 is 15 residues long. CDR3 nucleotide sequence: TGCGCCAGCACCCAGGGGGGACAGGGGAGGTACGAGCAGTACTTC. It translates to CASTQGGQGRYEQYF.

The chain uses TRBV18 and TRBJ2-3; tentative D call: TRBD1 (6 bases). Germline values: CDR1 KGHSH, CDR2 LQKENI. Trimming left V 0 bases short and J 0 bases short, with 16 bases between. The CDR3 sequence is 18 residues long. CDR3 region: CASSPPAKGTPSTDTQYF. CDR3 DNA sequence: TGTGCCAGCTCACCACCGGCGAAAGGGACACCGAGCACAGATACGCAGTATTTT.

CDR3 DNA sequence: TGCGCCAGCAGCTTGGGACAGGGCCCAACTAATGAAAAACTGTTTTTT. Amino acids: CASSLGQGPTNEKLFF. The V call is TRBV5-1, the J call TRBJ1-4, with 7 bases that match TRBD1. CDR3 length: 16 amino acids. J lost 0 bases, V lost 0 bases, and 2 bases had no gene match. In germline, CDR1 is SGHRS, CDR2 YFSETQ.

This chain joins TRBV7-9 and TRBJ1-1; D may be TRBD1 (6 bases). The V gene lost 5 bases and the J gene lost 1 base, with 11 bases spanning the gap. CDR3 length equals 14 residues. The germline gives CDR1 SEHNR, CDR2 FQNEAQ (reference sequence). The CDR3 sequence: CASSTQGSNTEAFF. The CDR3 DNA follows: TGTGCCAGCAGCACACAGGGTTCGAACACTGAAGCTTTCTTT.

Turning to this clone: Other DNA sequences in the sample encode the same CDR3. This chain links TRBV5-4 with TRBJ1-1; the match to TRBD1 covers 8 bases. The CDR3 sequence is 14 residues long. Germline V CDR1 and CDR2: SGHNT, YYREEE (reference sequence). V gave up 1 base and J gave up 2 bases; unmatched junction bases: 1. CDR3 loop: CASSLQGANTEAFF. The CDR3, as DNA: TGTGCCAGCAGCTTGCAGGGGGCAAACACTGAAGCTTTCTTT.

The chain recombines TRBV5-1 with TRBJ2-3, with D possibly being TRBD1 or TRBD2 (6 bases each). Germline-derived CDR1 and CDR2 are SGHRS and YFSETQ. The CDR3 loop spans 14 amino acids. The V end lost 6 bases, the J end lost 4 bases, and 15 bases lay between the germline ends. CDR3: CASTWGRGADTQYF. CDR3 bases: TGCGCCAGCACGTGGGGAAGGGGGGCAGATACGCAGTATTTT.

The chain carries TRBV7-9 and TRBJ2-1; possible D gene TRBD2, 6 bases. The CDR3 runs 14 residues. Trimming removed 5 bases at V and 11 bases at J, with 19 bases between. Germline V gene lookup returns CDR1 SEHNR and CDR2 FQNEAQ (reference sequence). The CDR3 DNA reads TGTGCCAGCAGCCGAGACCGGAGGGAGGAGAAGCAGTTCTTC. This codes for CASSRDRREEKQFF.

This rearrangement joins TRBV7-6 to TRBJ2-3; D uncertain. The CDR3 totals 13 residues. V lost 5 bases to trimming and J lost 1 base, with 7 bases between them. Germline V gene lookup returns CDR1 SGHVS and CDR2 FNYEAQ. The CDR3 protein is CASSGRGTDTQYF. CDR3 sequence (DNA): TGTGCCAGCAGCGGACGGGGCACAGATACGCAGTATTTT.

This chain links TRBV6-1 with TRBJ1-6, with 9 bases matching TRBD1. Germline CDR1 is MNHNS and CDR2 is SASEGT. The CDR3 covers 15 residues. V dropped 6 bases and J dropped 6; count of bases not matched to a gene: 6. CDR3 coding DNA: TGTGCCAGCAGATTGACAGGGGGAATTAATTCACCCCTCCACTTT. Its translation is CASRLTGGINSPLHF.

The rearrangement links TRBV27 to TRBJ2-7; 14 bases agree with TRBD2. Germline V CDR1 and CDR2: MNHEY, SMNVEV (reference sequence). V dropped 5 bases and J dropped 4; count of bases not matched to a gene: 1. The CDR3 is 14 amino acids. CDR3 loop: CASSGLAGGYEQYF. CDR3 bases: TGTGCCAGCAGTGGACTAGCGGGGGGTTACGAGCAGTACTTC.

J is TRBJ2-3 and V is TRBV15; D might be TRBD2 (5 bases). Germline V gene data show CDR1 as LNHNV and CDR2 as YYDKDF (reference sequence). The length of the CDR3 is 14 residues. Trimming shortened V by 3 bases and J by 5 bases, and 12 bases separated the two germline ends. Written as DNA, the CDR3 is TGTGCCACCAGCAGCGGGATGCTGGGAGATACGCAGTATTTT. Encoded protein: CATSSGMLGDTQYF.

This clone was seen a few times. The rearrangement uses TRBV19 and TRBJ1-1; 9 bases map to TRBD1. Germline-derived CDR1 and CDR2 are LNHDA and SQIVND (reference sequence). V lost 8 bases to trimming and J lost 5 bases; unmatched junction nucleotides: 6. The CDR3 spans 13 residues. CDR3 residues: CASGSTGGTEAFF. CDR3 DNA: TGTGCCAGTGGATCGACAGGGGGGACTGAAGCTTTCTTT.

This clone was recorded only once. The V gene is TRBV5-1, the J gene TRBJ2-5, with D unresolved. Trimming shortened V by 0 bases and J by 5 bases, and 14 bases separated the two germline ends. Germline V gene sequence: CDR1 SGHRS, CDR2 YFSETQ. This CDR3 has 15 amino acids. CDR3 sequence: CASSLGGTSGETQYF. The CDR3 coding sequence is TGCGCCAGCAGCTTGGGGGGTACTTCCGGCGAGACCCAGTACTTC. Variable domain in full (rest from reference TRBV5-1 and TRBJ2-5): KAGVTQTPRYLIKTRGQQVTLSCSPISGHRSVSWYQQTPGQGLQFLFEYFSETQRNKGNFPGRFSGRQFSNSRSEMNVSTLELGDSALYLCASSLGGTSGETQYFGPGTRLLVL.

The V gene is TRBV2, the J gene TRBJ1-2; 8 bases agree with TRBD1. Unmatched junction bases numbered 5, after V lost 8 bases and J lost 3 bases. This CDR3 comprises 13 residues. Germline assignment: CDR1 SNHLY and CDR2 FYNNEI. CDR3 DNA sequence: TGTGCCAGCGGGCAGGGGGCCTACTATGGCTACACCTTC. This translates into CASGQGAYYGYTF. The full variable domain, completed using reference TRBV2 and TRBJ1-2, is EPEVTQTPSHQVTQMGQEVILRCVPISNHLYFYWYRQILGQKVEFLVSFYNNEISEKSEIFDDQFSVERPDGSNFTLKIRSTKLEDSAMYFCASGQGAYYGYTFGSGTRLTVV.

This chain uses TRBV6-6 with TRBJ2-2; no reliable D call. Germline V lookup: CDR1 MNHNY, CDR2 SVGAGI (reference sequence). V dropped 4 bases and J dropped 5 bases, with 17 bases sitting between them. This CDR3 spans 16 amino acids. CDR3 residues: CASSSGVGLRTGELFF. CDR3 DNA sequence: TGTGCCAGCAGTTCCGGCGTGGGTTTGCGGACCGGGGAGCTGTTTTTT.

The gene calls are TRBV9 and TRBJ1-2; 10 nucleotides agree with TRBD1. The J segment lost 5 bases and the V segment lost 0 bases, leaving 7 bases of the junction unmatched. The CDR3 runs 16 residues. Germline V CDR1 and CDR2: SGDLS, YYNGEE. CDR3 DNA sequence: TGTGCCAGCAGCGTAGCGGCCAAGGGACAGGGGTATGGCTACACCTTC. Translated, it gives CASSVAAKGQGYGYTF. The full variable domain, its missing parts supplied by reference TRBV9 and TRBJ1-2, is DSGVTQTPKHLITATGQRVTLRCSPRSGDLSVYWYQQSLDQGLQFLIQYYNGEERAKGNILERFSAQQFPDLHSELNLSSLELGDSALYFCASSVAAKGQGYGYTFGSGTRLTVV.

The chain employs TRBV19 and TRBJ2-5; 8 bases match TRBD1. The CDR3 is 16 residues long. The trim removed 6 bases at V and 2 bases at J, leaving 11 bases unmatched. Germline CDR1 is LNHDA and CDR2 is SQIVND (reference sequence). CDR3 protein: CASRFGTGVPQETQYF. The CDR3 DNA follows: TGTGCCAGTAGATTCGGGACAGGCGTACCACAAGAGACCCAGTACTTC. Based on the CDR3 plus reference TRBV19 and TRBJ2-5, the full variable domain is DGGITQSPKYLFRKEGQNVTLSCEQNLNHDAMYWYRQDPGQGLRLIYYSQIVNDFQKGDIAEGYSVSREKKESFPLTVTSAQKNPTAFYLCASRFGTGVPQETQYFGPGTRLLVL.

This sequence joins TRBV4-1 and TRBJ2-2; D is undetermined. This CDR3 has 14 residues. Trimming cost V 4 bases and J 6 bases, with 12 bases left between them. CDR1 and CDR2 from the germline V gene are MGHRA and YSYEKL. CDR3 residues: CASSPLVGPGELFF. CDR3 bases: TGCGCCAGCAGCCCCCTGGTGGGCCCCGGGGAGCTGTTTTTT.

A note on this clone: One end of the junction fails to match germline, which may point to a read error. CDR3 loop: CASSPSGEDSCF. In DNA form, the CDR3 reads TGTGCCAGCTCACCATCCGGGGAGGACTCCTGCTTC. The gene calls are TRBV18 and TRBJ2-7, with D perhaps matching TRBD2 (6 bases). The CDR3 runs 12 residues. The germline gives CDR1 KGHSH, CDR2 LQKENI.